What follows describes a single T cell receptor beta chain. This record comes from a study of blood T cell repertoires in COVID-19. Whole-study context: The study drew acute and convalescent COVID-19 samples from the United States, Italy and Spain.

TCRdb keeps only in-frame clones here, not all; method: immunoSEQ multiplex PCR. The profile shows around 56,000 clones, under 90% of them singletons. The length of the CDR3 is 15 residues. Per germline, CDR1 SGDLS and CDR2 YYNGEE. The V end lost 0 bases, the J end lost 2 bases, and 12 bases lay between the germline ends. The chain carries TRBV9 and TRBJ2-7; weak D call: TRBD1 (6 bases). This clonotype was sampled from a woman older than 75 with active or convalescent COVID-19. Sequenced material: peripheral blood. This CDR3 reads CASSVGDTPTYEQYF. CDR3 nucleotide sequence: TGTGCCAGCAGCGTAGGGGACACCCCAACCTACGAGCAGTACTTC.